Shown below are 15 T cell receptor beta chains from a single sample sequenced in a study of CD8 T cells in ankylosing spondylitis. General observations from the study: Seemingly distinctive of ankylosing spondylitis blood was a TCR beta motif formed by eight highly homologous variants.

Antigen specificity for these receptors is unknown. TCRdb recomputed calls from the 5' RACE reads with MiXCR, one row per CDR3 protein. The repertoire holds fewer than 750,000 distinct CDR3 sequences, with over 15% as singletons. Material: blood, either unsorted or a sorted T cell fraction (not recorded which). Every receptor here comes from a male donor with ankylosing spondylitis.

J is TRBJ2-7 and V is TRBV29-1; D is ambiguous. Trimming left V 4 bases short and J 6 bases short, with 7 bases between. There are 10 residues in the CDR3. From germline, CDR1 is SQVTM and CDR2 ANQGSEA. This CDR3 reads CSVASPEQYF. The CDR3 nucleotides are TGCAGCGTTGCTTCACCCGAGCAGTACTTC.

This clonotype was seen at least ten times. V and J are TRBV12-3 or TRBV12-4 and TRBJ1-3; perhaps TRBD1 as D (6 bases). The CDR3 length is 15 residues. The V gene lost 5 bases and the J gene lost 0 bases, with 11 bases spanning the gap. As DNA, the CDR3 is TGTGCCAGCAGTCCGCGGACAGCCTCTGGAAACACCATATATTTT. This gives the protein CASSPRTASGNTIYF.

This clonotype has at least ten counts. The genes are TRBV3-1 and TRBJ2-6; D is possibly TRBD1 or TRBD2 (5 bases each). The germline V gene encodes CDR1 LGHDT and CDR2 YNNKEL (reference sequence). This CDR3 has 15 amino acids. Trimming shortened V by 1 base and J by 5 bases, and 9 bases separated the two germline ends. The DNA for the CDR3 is TGTGCCAGCAGCCAAGGGGGGTTTAGGGCCAACGTCCTGACTTTC. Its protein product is CASSQGGFRANVLTF.

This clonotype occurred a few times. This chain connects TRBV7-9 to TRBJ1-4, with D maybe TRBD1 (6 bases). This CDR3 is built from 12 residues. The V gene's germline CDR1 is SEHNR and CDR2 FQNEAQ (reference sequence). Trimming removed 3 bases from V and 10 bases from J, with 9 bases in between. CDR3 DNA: TGTGCCAGCAGCTTCCTACAGGGAAAACTGTTTTTT. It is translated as CASSFLQGKLFF.

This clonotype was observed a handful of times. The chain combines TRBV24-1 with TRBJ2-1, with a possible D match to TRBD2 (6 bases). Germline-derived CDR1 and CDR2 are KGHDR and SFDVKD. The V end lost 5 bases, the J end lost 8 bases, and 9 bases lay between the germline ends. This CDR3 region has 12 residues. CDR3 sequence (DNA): TGTGCCACCAGTGGGGAGGAGGATGAGCAGTTCTTC. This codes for CATSGEEDEQFF.

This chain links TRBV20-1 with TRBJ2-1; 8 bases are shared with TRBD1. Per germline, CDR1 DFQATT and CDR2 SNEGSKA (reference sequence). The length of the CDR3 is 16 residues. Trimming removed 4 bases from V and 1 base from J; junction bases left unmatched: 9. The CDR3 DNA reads TGCAGTGCTACCTCGCAGGGGGCTGAGTCCTACAATGAGCAGTTCTTC. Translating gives CSATSQGAESYNEQFF.

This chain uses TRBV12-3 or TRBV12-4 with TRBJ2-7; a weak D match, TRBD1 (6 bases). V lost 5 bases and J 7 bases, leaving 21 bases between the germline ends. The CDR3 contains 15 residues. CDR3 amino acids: CASSPGQTNPREQYF. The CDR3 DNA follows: TGTGCCAGCAGTCCCGGACAGACGAACCCCCGGGAGCAGTACTTC.

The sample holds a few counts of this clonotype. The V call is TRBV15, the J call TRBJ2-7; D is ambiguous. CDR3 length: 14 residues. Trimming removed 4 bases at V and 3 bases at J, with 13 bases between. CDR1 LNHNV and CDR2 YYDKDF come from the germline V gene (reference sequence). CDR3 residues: CATSTLSGIYEQYF. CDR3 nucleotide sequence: TGTGCCACCAGCACCCTCTCTGGGATCTACGAGCAGTACTTC.

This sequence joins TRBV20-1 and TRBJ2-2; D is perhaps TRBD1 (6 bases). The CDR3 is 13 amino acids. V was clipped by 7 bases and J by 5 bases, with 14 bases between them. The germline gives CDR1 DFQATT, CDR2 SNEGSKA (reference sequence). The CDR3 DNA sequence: TGCAGTGTACCTAGCACAGGGACCGGGGAGCTGTTTTTT. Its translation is CSVPSTGTGELFF.

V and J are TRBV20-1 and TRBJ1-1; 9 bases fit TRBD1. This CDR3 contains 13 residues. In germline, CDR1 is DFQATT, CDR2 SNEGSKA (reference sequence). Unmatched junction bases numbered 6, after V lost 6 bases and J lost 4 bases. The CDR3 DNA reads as TGCAGTGCCGGGACAGGGTTGCGCACTGAAGCTTTCTTT. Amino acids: CSAGTGLRTEAFF.

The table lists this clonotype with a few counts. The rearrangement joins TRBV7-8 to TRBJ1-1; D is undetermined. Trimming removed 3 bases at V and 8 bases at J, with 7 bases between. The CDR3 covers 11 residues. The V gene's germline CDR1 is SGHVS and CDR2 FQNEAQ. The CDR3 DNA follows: TGTGCCAGCAGCTTGGGATGGGAAGCTTTCTTT. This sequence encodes CASSLGWEAFF.

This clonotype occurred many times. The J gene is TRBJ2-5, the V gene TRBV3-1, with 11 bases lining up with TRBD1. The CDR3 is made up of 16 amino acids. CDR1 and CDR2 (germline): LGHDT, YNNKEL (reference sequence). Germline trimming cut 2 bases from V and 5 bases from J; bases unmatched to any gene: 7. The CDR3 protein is CASSQTRTGGEETQYF. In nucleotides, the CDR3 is TGTGCCAGCAGCCAAACCCGGACAGGGGGCGAGGAGACCCAGTACTTC.

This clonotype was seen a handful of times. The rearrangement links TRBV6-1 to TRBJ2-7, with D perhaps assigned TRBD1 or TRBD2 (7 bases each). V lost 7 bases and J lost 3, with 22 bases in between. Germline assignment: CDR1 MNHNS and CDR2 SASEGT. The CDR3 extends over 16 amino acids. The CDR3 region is CASNKYPTGEGYEQYF. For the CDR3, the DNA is TGTGCCAGCAACAAATACCCAACAGGGGAGGGCTACGAGCAGTACTTC.

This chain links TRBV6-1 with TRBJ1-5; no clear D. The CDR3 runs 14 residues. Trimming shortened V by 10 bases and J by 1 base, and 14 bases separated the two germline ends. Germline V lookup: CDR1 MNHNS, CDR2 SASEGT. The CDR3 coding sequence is TGTGCCACCCACGAGCCCTACAGCAATCAGCCCCAGCATTTT. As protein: CATHEPYSNQPQHF.

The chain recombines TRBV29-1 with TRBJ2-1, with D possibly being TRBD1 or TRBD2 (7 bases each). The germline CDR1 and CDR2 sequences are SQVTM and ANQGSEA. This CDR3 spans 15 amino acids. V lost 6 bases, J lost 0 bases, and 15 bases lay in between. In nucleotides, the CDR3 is TGCAGCGTCGTTCAGGGGGGGAGCTCCTACAATGAGCAGTTCTTC. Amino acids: CSVVQGGSSYNEQFF.